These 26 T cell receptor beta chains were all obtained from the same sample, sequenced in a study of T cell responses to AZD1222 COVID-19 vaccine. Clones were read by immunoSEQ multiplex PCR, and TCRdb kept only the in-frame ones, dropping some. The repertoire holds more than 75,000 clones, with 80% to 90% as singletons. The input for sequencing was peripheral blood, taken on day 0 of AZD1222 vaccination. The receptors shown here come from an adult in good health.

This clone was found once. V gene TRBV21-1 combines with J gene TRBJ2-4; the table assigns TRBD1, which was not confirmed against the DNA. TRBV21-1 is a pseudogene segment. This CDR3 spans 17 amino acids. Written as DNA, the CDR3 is TGTGCCAGCAGCAAAGGGGGGCAGGCTCTAGCCAAAAACATTCAGTACTTC. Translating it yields CASSKGGQALAKNIQYF.

The CDR3 sequence is CASSHPSFRYGYTF. In DNA form, the CDR3 reads TGCGCCAGCAGCCACCCGTCGTTCAGATATGGCTACACCTTC. The V call is TRBV4-1, the J call TRBJ1-2; no firm D call. The V end was cut by 3 bases, the J end by 5 bases, with 13 bases between. Germline CDR1 MGHRA, CDR2 YSYEKL. This CDR3 contains 14 residues.

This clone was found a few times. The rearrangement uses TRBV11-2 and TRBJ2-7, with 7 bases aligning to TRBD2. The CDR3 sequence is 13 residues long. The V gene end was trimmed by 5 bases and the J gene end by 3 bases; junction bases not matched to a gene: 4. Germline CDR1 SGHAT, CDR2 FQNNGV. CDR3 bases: TGTGCCAGCAGCCCCGGACTAGGCTACGAGCAGTACTTC. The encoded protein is CASSPGLGYEQYF.

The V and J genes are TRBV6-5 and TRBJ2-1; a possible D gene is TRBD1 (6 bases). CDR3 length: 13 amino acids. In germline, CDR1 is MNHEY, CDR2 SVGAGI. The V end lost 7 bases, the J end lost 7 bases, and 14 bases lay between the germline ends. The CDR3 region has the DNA TGTGCCAGCAAGCGGCAGGGGTATAATGAGCAGTTCTTC. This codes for CASKRQGYNEQFF.

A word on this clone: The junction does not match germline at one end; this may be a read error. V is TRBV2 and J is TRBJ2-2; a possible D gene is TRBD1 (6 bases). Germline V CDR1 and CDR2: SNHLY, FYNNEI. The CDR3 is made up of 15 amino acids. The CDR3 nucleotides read TGTGCCAGCACTGAACAGGGAGAGATCACCGGGGAGCTGTTTTTT. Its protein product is CASTEQGEITGELFF.

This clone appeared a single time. Written as DNA, the CDR3 is TGTGCCTGGAGTGTCCGGAGGACCCCGGCGGAGCCCCAGCATTTT. It specifies CAWSVRRTPAEPQHF. This chain links TRBV30 with TRBJ1-5; D unresolved. Germline CDR1 GTSNPN, CDR2 SVGIG (reference sequence). The CDR3 is made up of 15 amino acids. V lost 0 bases, J lost 8 bases, and 17 bases lay in between.

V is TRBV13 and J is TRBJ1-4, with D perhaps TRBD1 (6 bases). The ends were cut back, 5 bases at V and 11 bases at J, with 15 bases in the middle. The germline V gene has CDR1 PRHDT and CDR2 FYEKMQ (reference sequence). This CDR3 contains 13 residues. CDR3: CASSDRTGGKLFF. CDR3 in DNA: TGTGCCAGCAGCGACCGGACGGGGGGCAAACTGTTTTTT.

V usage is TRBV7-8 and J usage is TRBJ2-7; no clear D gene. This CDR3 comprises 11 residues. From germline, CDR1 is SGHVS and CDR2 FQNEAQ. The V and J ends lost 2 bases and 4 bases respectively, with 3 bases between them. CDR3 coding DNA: TGTGCCAGCAGCTTACAATACGAGCAGTACTTC. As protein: CASSLQYEQYF.

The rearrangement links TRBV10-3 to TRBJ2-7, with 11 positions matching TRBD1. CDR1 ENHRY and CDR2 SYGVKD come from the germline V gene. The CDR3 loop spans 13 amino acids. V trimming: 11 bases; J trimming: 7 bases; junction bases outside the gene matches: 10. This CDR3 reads CAGAGTGGSEQYF. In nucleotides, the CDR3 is TGTGCCGGAGCCGGGACAGGGGGAAGTGAGCAGTACTTC.

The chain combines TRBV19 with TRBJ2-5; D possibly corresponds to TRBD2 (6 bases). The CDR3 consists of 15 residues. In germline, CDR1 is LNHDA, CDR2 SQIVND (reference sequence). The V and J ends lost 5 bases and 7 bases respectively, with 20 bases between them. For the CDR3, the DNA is TGTGCCAGTAGTGTCGAGTCCGGGAGCGTAGGGACCCAGTACTTC. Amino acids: CASSVESGSVGTQYF.

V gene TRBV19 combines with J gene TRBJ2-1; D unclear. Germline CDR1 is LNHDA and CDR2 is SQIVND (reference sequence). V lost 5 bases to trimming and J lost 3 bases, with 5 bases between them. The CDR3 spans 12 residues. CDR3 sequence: CASSGVYNEQFF. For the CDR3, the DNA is TGTGCCAGTAGTGGGGTCTACAATGAGCAGTTCTTC.

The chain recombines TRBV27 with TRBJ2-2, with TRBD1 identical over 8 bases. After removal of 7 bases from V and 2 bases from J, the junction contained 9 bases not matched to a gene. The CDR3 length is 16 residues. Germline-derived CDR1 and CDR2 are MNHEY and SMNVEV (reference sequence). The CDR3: CASTPRGQANTGELFF. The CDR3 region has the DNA TGTGCCAGCACCCCTAGGGGACAGGCAAACACCGGGGAGCTGTTTTTT.

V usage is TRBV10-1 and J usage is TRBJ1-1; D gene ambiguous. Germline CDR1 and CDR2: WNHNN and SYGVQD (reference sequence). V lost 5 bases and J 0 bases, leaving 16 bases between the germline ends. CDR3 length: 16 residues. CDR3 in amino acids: CASSRGRRDMNTEAFF. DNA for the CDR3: TGCGCCAGCAGTCGCGGAAGACGGGATATGAACACTGAAGCTTTCTTT.

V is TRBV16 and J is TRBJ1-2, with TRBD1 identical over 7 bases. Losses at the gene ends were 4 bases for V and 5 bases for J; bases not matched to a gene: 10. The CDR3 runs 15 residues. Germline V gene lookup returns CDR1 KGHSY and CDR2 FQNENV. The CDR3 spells CASSPRTGIGYGYTF. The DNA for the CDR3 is TGTGCCAGCAGCCCCCGGACAGGAATTGGATATGGCTACACCTTC.

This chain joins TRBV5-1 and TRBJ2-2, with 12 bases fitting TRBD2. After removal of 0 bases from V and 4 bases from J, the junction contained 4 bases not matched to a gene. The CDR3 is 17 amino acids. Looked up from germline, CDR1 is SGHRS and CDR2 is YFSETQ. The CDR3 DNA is TGCGCCAGCAGCTTGGAACTAGCGGGGGGAATCACCGGGGAGCTGTTTTTT. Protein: CASSLELAGGITGELFF.

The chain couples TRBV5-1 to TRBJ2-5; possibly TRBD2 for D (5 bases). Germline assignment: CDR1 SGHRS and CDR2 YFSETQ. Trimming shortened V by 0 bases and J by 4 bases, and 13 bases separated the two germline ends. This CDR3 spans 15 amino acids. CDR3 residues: CASSLADPGGETQYF. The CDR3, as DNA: TGCGCCAGCAGCTTGGCAGACCCCGGAGGAGAGACCCAGTACTTC. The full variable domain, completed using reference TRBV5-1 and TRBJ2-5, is KAGVTQTPRYLIKTRGQQVTLSCSPISGHRSVSWYQQTPGQGLQFLFEYFSETQRNKGNFPGRFSGRQFSNSRSEMNVSTLELGDSALYLCASSLADPGGETQYFGPGTRLLVL.

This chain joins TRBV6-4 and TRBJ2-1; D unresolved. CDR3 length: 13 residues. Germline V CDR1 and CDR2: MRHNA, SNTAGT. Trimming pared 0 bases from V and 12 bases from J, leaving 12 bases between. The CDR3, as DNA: TGTGCCAGCAGTGACTCCACTTACCCCCCGCAGTTCTTC. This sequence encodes CASSDSTYPPQFF.

This chain's CDR3 is CASSYTQANNQPQHF. CDR3 DNA: TGTGCCAGCAGTTACACCCAAGCAAACAATCAGCCCCAGCATTTT. The chain couples TRBV6-5 to TRBJ1-5; D call uncertain. Trimming shortened V by 2 bases and J by 3 bases, and 11 bases separated the two germline ends. The germline CDR1 and CDR2 sequences are MNHEY and SVGAGI. This CDR3 region has 15 residues.

The chain's CDR3 is CASSVDSLQETQYF. In nucleotides, the CDR3 is TGCGCCAGCAGCGTGGACAGCTTACAAGAGACCCAGTACTTC. The chain has TRBV5-1 and TRBJ2-5, with D possibly TRBD1 on 6 matching bases. Per the germline V gene, CDR1 is SGHRS and CDR2 is YFSETQ. The ends were cut back, 4 bases at V and 2 bases at J, with 12 bases in the middle. The CDR3 is 14 residues long.

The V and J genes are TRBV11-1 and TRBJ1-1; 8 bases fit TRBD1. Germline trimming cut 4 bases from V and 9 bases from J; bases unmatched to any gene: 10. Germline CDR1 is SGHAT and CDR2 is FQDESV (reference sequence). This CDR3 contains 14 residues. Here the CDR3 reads CASSSPKDRAQAFF. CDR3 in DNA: TGTGCCAGCAGCTCCCCTAAGGACAGGGCCCAAGCTTTCTTT.

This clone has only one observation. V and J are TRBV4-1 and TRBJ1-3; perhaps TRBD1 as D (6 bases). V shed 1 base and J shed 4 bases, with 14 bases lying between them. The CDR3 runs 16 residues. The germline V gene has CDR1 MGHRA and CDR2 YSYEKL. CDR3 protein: CASSQAAQQGGNTIYF. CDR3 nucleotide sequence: TGCGCCAGCAGCCAAGCCGCTCAACAGGGAGGAAACACCATATATTTT.

CDR3 loop: CASSVRAAGELFF. CDR3 DNA: TGTGCCAGCAGCGTTAGAGCCGCCGGGGAGCTGTTTTTT. This chain uses TRBV9 with TRBJ2-2, with D unclear. CDR1 is SGDLS and CDR2 is YYNGEE in the germline V gene. The CDR3 has 13 residues. Between the trimmed V and J ends, which lost 2 bases and 6 bases, there was a span of 8 bases.

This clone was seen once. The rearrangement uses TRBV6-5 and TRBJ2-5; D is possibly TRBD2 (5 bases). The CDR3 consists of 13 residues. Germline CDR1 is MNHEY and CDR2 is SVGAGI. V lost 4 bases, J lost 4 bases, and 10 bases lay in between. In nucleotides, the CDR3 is TGTGCCAGCAGTTCTGGACGGGGAGAGACCCAGTACTTC. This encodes CASSSGRGETQYF.

CDR3 nucleotide sequence: TGTGCCTCACGGACAGGGGGCAACTATGGCTACACCTTC. Translating it yields CASRTGGNYGYTF. The chain has TRBV28 and TRBJ1-2; the match to TRBD1 covers 11 bases. In germline, CDR1 is MDHEN, CDR2 SYDVKM. This CDR3 is built from 13 residues. With V trimmed by 11 bases and J by 2 bases, 4 bases remained unmatched.

The CDR3 loop reads CASSVWGVSYTF. CDR3 DNA: TGTGCCAGCAGCGTCTGGGGGGTTAGCTACACCTTC. The V and J genes are TRBV9 and TRBJ1-2, with D maybe TRBD1 (5 bases). The length of the CDR3 is 12 residues. Germline CDR1 reads SGDLS; CDR2 reads YYNGEE. The V end lost 2 bases, the J end lost 9 bases, and 11 bases lay between the germline ends.

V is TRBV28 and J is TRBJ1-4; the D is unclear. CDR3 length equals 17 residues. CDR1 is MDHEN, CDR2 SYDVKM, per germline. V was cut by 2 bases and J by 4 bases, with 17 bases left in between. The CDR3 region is CASSLDIGRRLNEKLFF. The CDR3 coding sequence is TGTGCCAGCAGTTTAGACATTGGACGAAGGCTTAATGAAAAACTGTTTTTT.